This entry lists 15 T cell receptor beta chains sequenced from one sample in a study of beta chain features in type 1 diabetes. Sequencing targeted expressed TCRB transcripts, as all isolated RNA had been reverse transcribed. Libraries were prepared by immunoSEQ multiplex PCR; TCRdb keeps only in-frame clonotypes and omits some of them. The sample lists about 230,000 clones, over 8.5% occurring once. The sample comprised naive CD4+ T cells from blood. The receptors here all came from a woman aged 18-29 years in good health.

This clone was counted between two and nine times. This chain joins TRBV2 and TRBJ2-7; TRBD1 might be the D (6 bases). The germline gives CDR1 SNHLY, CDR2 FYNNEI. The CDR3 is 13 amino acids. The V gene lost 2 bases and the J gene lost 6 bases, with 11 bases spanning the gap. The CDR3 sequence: CASSEREGGEQYF. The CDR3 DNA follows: TGTGCCAGCAGTGAACGGGAAGGGGGCGAGCAGTACTTC.

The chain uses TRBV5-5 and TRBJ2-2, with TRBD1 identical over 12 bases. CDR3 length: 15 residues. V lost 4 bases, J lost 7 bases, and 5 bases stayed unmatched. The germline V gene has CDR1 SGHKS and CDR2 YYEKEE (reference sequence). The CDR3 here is CASSIGTGGVGELFF. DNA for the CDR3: TGTGCCAGCAGCATTGGGACAGGGGGCGTCGGGGAGCTGTTTTTT.

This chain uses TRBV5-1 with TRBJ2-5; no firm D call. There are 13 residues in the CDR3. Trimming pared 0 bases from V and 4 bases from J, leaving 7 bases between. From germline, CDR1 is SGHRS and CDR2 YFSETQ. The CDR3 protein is CASSLGGLETQYF. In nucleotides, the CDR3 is TGCGCCAGCAGCTTGGGAGGATTAGAGACCCAGTACTTC.

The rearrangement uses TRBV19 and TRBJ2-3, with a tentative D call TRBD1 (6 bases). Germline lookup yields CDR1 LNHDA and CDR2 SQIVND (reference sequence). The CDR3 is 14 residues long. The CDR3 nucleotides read TGTGCAGTGGGGGCCGGGACCTACACAGATACGCAGTATTTT. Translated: CAVGAGTYTDTQYF.

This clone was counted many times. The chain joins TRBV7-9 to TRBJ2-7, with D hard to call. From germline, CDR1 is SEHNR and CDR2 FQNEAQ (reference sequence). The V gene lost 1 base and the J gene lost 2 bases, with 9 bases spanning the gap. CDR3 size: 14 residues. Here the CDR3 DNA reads TGTGCCAGCAGCTTAGGGTTCAGGCCCTACGAGCAGTACTTC. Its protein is CASSLGFRPYEQYF.

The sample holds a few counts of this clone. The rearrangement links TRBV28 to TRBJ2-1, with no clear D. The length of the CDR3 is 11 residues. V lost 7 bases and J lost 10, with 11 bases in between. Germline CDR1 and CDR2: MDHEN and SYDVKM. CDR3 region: CASTTIREQFF. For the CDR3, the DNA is TGTGCCAGCACAACAATCAGAGAGCAGTTCTTC.

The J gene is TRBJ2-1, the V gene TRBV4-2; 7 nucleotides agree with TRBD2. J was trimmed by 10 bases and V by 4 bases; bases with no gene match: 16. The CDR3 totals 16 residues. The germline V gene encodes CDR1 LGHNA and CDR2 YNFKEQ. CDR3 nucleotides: TGTGCCAGCAGCCTCCTGCCCCCGGGCGGGAGCTCCGAGCAGTTCTTC. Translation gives CASSLLPPGGSSEQFF.

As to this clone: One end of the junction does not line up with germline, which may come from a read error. The CDR3 bases are TGTGCCAGCAGCTCGACAGGGAACCCTGAAGCTTTCTTT. This codes for CASSSTGNPEAFF. V gene TRBV5-4 combines with J gene TRBJ1-1, with 7 nucleotides matching TRBD1. The CDR3 is 13 residues long. Germline V lookup: CDR1 SGHNT, CDR2 YYREEE (reference sequence).

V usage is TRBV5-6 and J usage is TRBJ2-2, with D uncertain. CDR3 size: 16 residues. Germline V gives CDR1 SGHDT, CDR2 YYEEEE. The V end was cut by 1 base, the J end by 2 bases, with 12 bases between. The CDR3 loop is CASSLMTRRNTGELFF. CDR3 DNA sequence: TGTGCCAGCAGCTTGATGACTCGAAGAAACACCGGGGAGCTGTTTTTT.

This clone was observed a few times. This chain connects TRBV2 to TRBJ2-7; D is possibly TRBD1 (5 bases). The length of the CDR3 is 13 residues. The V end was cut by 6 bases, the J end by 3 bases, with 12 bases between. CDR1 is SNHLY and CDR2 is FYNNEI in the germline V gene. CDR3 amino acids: CASRNGQGYEQYF. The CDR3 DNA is TGTGCCAGCAGAAATGGTCAGGGCTACGAGCAGTACTTC.

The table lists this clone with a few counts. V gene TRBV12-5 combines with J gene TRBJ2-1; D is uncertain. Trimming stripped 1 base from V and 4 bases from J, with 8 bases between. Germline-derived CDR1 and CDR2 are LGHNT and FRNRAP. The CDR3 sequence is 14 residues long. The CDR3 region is CASGLGTVYNEQFF. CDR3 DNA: TGTGCTAGTGGTTTGGGTACAGTGTACAATGAGCAGTTCTTC.

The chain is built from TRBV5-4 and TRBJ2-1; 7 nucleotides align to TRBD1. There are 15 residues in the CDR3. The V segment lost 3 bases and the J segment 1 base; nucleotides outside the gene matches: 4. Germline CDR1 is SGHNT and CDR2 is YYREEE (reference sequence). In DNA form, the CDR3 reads TGTGCCAGCAGCTATCAACAGGGGTCCTACAATGAGCAGTTCTTC. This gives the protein CASSYQQGSYNEQFF.

The CDR3 bases are TGCAGCGTTGCCTTTCGACAGGGTTATGGCTACACCTTC. Residues: CSVAFRQGYGYTF. The chain joins TRBV29-1 to TRBJ1-2; 7 bases line up with TRBD1. The junction had 7 bases not matched to a gene; V was cut back by 4 bases and J by 5 bases. The length of the CDR3 is 13 residues. CDR1 SQVTM and CDR2 ANQGSEA come from the germline V gene.

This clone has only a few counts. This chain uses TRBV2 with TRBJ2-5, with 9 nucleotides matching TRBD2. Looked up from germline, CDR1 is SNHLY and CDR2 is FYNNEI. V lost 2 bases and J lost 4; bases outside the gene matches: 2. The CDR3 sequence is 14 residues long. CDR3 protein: CASSELLAGETQYF. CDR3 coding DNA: TGTGCCAGCAGTGAATTACTAGCGGGAGAGACCCAGTACTTC.

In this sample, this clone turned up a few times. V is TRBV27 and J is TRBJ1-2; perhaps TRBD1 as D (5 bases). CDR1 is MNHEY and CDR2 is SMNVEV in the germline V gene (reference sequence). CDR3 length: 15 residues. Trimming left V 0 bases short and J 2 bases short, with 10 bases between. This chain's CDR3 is CASSLSGAQNYGYTF. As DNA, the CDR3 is TGTGCCAGCAGTTTATCAGGGGCCCAAAACTATGGCTACACCTTC.